One sample yielded the 24 T cell receptor beta chains listed below, sequenced in a study of blood T cells in healthy people across ages. Sample-barcoded 5' priming and a J-beta primer mix drove a second PCR of roughly 6 to 12 cycles. TCRdb re-called the 5' RACE reads with MiXCR, one entry per CDR3 protein. The sample lists 580,000 or so distinct CDR3 sequences, less than 60% occurring once. Sequenced material: blood. The receptors were gathered from an older man in good health.

This clonotype showed up many times. The chain recombines TRBV6-2 or TRBV6-3 with TRBJ1-1; D gene uncertain. The CDR3 contains 13 residues. Germline values: CDR1 MNHEY, CDR2 SVGEGT. The V end was cut by 6 bases, the J end by 2 bases, with 10 bases between. In DNA, the CDR3 is TGTGCCAGCAGGAGAAGCGCCAACACTGAAGCTTTCTTT. Amino acid sequence: CASRRSANTEAFF.

Remarks on this clonotype: This sequence may be a read error, since a much larger clone differs from it by one base. The rearrangement joins TRBV6-5 to TRBJ2-5; TRBD2 aligns across 7 bases. V trimming: 7 bases; J trimming: 11 bases; junction bases outside the gene matches: 16. This CDR3 has 14 amino acids. Germline V gives CDR1 MNHEY, CDR2 SVGAGI. The DNA for the CDR3 is TGTGCCAGCACTGCGCCTAGCGGTTGCAATGAGCAGTACTTC. This sequence encodes CASTAPSGCNEQYF.

This clonotype turned up a few times. The chain recombines TRBV7-6 with TRBJ2-1; 10 bases are a match to TRBD2. There are 16 residues in the CDR3. Germline V gene sequence: CDR1 SGHVS, CDR2 FNYEAQ. The trim removed 2 bases at V and 1 base at J, leaving 2 bases unmatched. CDR3 amino acids: CASSLRSGGSYNEQFF. The CDR3 DNA is TGTGCCAGCAGCTTACGTAGCGGGGGGTCCTACAATGAGCAGTTCTTC.

The J gene is TRBJ1-2, the V gene TRBV4-3; D unclear. The CDR3 is 14 residues long. The germline V and J ends were trimmed by 4 bases and 8 bases, with 17 bases remaining between them. From germline, CDR1 is LGHNA and CDR2 YSLEER. The CDR3 sequence is CASSRDRATWGYTF. CDR3 nucleotide sequence: TGCGCCAGCAGCCGGGATCGGGCGACGTGGGGCTACACCTTC.

This clonotype has ten or more counts. The CDR3 protein is CASSPYGPFSLDRANTGELFF. The DNA for the CDR3 is TGTGCCAGCAGCCCTTATGGGCCCTTTTCCCTGGACAGGGCGAACACCGGGGAGCTGTTTTTT. The rearrangement links TRBV11-2 to TRBJ2-2, with 8 positions matching TRBD1. Germline V CDR1 and CDR2: SGHAT, FQNNGV. This CDR3 has 21 residues. The trim removed 5 bases at V and 0 bases at J, leaving 20 bases unmatched.

On this clonotype itself: This may come from a read error, since a much larger clone is one base off. The chain has TRBV6-5 and TRBJ2-1, with D unclear. CDR3 size: 18 residues. Germline V gives CDR1 MNHEY, CDR2 SVGAGI. V lost 2 bases, J lost 4 bases, and 21 bases lay in between. Written as DNA, the CDR3 is TGTGCCAGCAGTTACCAACATGAAAGGGCCGCCCGATACAATGAGCAGTTCTTC. Protein product: CASSYQHERAARYNEQFF.

The V and J genes are TRBV29-1 and TRBJ2-3; 9 bases match TRBD1. J gave up 3 bases and V 7 bases, and 8 bases lay outside the gene matches. The CDR3 contains 14 residues. CDR1 and CDR2 (germline): SQVTM, ANQGSEA. The CDR3 is CSAGPGTGTDTQYF. The DNA for the CDR3 is TGCAGCGCTGGACCTGGGACAGGGACAGATACGCAGTATTTT.

This clonotype showed up just a few times. The rearrangement links TRBV7-2 to TRBJ2-5; TRBD1 matches at 8 bases. The junction had 15 bases not matched to a gene; V was cut back by 4 bases and J by 11 bases. Germline loops: CDR1 SGHTA, CDR2 FQGNSA. The CDR3 has 15 residues. DNA of the CDR3: TGTGCCAGCAGCTCCCAGGACAGGGCAGTCTGGGAGCAGTACTTC. It is translated as CASSSQDRAVWEQYF.

This clonotype was detected ten times or more. This sequence joins TRBV6-5 and TRBJ2-7, with D unclear. In germline, CDR1 is MNHEY, CDR2 SVGAGI. Trimming pared 0 bases from V and 4 bases from J, leaving 16 bases between. The CDR3 loop spans 16 amino acids. CDR3 sequence: CASSYSSLSFRYEQYF. The CDR3 region has the DNA TGTGCCAGCAGTTACTCGAGCCTAAGTTTCCGTTACGAGCAGTACTTC.

V usage is TRBV4-3 and J usage is TRBJ1-2, with D possibly being TRBD1 (6 bases). The CDR3 is made up of 15 amino acids. The V end lost 3 bases, the J end lost 4 bases, and 15 bases lay between the germline ends. Germline CDR1 is LGHNA and CDR2 is YSLEER. CDR3 sequence: CASSQNPGQIYGYTF. CDR3 bases: TGCGCCAGCAGCCAGAACCCTGGACAGATCTATGGCTACACCTTC.

The V gene is TRBV7-9, the J gene TRBJ2-3; TRBD2 aligns across 13 bases. The V gene end was trimmed by 3 bases and the J gene end by 6 bases; junction bases not matched to a gene: 6. Per germline, CDR1 SEHNR and CDR2 FQNEAQ (reference sequence). The CDR3 covers 16 residues. The chain's CDR3 is CASSFGTSGTLDTQYF. The CDR3 DNA reads TGTGCCAGCAGCTTTGGGACTAGCGGGACCCTCGATACGCAGTATTTT.

The chain links TRBV7-2 to TRBJ1-2, with 8 bases fitting TRBD1. Germline lookup yields CDR1 SGHTA and CDR2 FQGNSA. CDR3 length: 16 amino acids. J was trimmed by 4 bases and V by 5 bases; bases with no gene match: 12. Here the CDR3 reads CASSQTGQGGGYGYTF. CDR3 DNA sequence: TGTGCCAGCAGCCAGACCGGACAGGGAGGGGGCTATGGCTACACCTTC. The whole variable domain, remainder taken from reference TRBV7-2 and TRBJ1-2, is GAGVSQSPSNKVTEKGKDVELRCDPISGHTALYWYRQSLGQGLEFLIYFQGNSAPDKSGLPSDRFSAERTGGSVSTLTIQRTQQEDSAVYLCASSQTGQGGGYGYTFGSGTRLTVV.

This clonotype turned up a few times. CDR3 region: CASSLEGDRGEFF. CDR3 DNA sequence: TGTGCCAGCAGCTTAGAGGGGGACAGGGGTGAGTTCTTC. J is TRBJ2-1 and V is TRBV7-2, with TRBD1 matching over 10 bases. CDR1 is SGHTA and CDR2 is FQGNSA in the germline V gene. This CDR3 is 13 amino acids long. Trimming removed 1 base from V and 14 bases from J; junction bases left unmatched: 5.

As for this clonotype: One junction end disagrees with the germline gene, perhaps due to a read error. The chain combines TRBV28 with TRBJ1-6; D is unresolved. Per the germline V gene, CDR1 is MDHEN and CDR2 is SYDVKM. CDR3 length: 14 residues. This CDR3 is CASSPVGEYSPLHF. Here the CDR3 DNA reads TGCGCCAGCAGCCCTGTCGGGGAGTATTCACCCCTCCACTTT.

The chain recombines TRBV28 with TRBJ1-1; D perhaps matches TRBD1 (5 bases). Per germline, CDR1 MDHEN and CDR2 SYDVKM. Trimming cost V 6 bases and J 7 bases, with 12 bases left between them. This CDR3 spans 12 amino acids. The CDR3 sequence: CASSIRDGEAFF. For the CDR3, the DNA is TGTGCCAGCAGCATCCGGGACGGTGAAGCTTTCTTT.

A note on this clonotype: An end of the junction does not agree with germline; a read error may underlie this. The CDR3 here is CASSLAGGLEQYF. For the CDR3, the DNA is TGTGCCAGCAGCCTAGCGGGGGGGCTTGAGCAGTACTTC. This chain uses TRBV7-9 with TRBJ2-7, with 12 bases fitting TRBD2. The CDR3 has 13 residues. Germline V gives CDR1 SEHNR, CDR2 FQNEAQ (reference sequence). Combining the CDR3 with reference TRBV7-9 and TRBJ2-7 gives the whole variable domain DTGVSQNPRHKITKRGQNVTFRCDPISEHNRLYWYRQTLGQGPEFLTYFQNEAQLEKSRLLSDRFSAERPKGSFSTLEIQRTEQGDSAMYLCASSLAGGLEQYFGPGTRLTVT.

A few counts support this clonotype. This rearrangement joins TRBV29-1 to TRBJ2-5; the D gene is possibly TRBD1 (7 bases). The ends were cut back, 7 bases at V and 5 bases at J, with 20 bases in the middle. This CDR3 is 14 amino acids long. Looked up from germline, CDR1 is SQVTM and CDR2 is ANQGSEA. The CDR3 nucleotides read TGCAGCGGCCGGCGGCAGGGGGGTCGGGAGACCCAGTACTTC. Protein: CSGRRQGGRETQYF.

Notes on this clonotype: The junction departs from germline at one end; a sequencing error may be responsible. The chain couples TRBV7-9 to TRBJ2-3, with 8 positions matching TRBD2. CDR3 length equals 14 residues. Germline V gene data show CDR1 as SEHNR and CDR2 as FQNEAQ (reference sequence). This chain's CDR3 is CAGSLFAGGDTQYF. DNA of the CDR3: TGTGCCGGCAGCTTATTCGCGGGAGGAGATACGCAGTATTTT.

The gene calls are TRBV7-9 and TRBJ1-1, with TRBD1 identical over 8 bases. Germline CDR1 reads SEHNR; CDR2 reads FQNEAQ (reference sequence). Unmatched junction bases numbered 10, after V lost 8 bases and J lost 5 bases. The CDR3 consists of 14 residues. The DNA for the CDR3 is TGTGCCAGCGGCTCCTCAGGGGGCCGTACTGAAGCTTTCTTT. As protein: CASGSSGGRTEAFF.

Many counts were recorded for this clonotype. The rearrangement links TRBV6-5 to TRBJ2-1; 7 bases fit TRBD2. Unmatched junction bases numbered 15, after V lost 5 bases and J lost 8 bases. CDR1 MNHEY and CDR2 SVGAGI come from the germline V gene. The CDR3 loop spans 16 amino acids. Written as DNA, the CDR3 is TGTGCCAGCAGTCCGGTAGCGGGTTCAAGATACGATGAGCAGTTCTTC. Its protein is CASSPVAGSRYDEQFF.

The chain employs TRBV4-3 and TRBJ2-1; D remains unclear. The germline V gene has CDR1 LGHNA and CDR2 YSLEER. The CDR3 runs to 16 residues. Trimming pared 3 bases from V and 0 bases from J, leaving 12 bases between. CDR3 DNA: TGCGCCAGCAGCCAGGGGTCCACCAGCTCCTACAATGAGCAGTTCTTC. This sequence encodes CASSQGSTSSYNEQFF.

The chain links TRBV20-1 to TRBJ1-1; no firm D call. With 6 bases removed from V and 3 bases from J, the gap between germline ends came to 20 bases. The germline CDR1 and CDR2 sequences are DFQATT and SNEGSKA (reference sequence). The CDR3 loop spans 15 amino acids. CDR3 DNA sequence: TGCAGTGCCCATACACCTAGACGTACATACACTGAAGCTTTCTTT. This encodes CSAHTPRRTYTEAFF.

The chain links TRBV20-1 to TRBJ1-4, with D possibly being TRBD1 (5 bases). The germline CDR1 and CDR2 sequences are DFQATT and SNEGSKA (reference sequence). Between the trimmed V and J ends, which lost 0 bases and 6 bases, there was a span of 14 bases. CDR3 size: 15 residues. CDR3 region: CSARDGARSDEKLFF. As DNA, the CDR3 is TGCAGTGCTAGAGATGGGGCGCGGAGCGATGAAAAACTGTTTTTT.

As concerns this clonotype: This sequence may be a read error, since a much larger clone differs from it by one base. The J gene is TRBJ2-6, the V gene TRBV5-1; a weak D match, TRBD2 (5 bases). Germline V gives CDR1 SGHRS, CDR2 YFSETQ. The CDR3 is 17 residues long. CDR3 protein: CASGLNPGLSGANVLTF. CDR3 nucleotide sequence: TGCGCCAGCGGCTTAAACCCCGGACTTTCCGGGGCCAACGTCCTGACTTTC.